This T cell receptor (beta chain) was recorded in a study of glioma-infiltrating T cells (dated by TCRdb to the mid-2010s). Context from the whole study: The low-grade gliomas were WHO grade II oligodendrogliomas or astrocytomas, while the glioblastomas were WHO grade IV tumors sampled at initial diagnosis rather than at recurrent diagnosis. Glioma patients received dexamethasone for six or fewer days before surgery. Sequencing coverage of roughly 4- to 10-fold of about 910,000 peripheral T cells was targeted for blood libraries. Sequencing of TCR alpha- and beta-chain repertoires was performed on glioma tissue, on non-neoplastic brain tissue, and on matched peripheral blood mononuclear cells. To gauge divergence between tissue and blood T-cell populations, every tissue-infiltrating repertoire was compared against the peripheral blood repertoire from the same patient. Three low-grade glioma patients, roughly eight primary glioblastoma patients, and three non-glioma patients who contributed non-neoplastic brain tissue made up the paired cohort. The study at large found these results: Only a very small number of CDR3 sequences turned up in both tissue and blood, a result put down to high CDR3 diversity combined with limited sampling. VJ-independent divergence between tissue and blood was lower than expected in non-neoplastic patients but higher than expected in all gliomas, particularly low-grade gliomas. Patients with low tissue-blood divergence were marked by a signature set of shared blood CDR3 motifs, and this signature set was depleted in highly divergent patients. Group comparisons rested on small numbers: three non-neoplastic, three low-grade glioma and several glioblastoma patients.

The iRepertoire nested amplicon-rescue multiplex PCR (arm-PCR) platform was used to amplify TCR alpha and beta CDR3 regions from RNA. The input for one-step reverse transcription and amplification was about 85-400 ng of either tissue mRNA or PBMC total RNA. After bead purification, a secondary multiplex PCR added Illumina adapters, and libraries were gel-purified between 200 and 400 bp. The libraries contained internal 6-nucleotide barcodes that were used for demultiplexing. The libraries were sequenced on an Illumina MiSeq using 2x220 or 2x250 nucleotide paired-end reads. The authors' analysis ran thus. Paired reads were merged using FLASH 1.2.11 and aligned with BWA-MEM to the GRCh37 human genome, and TRA and TRB reads were then extracted. For V and J assignment, an IMGT-derived reference of cassette sequences and CDR3 motifs that included pseudogenes was used. Reads were translated in three frames, and productive CDR3s were defined by a C…FGXG motif without stop codons. Clonotypes were defined as unique combinations of V-J cassette pair and CDR3 amino acid sequence. Filtering of reads was based on Hamming distance, with the threshold set by the sequence error rate of each sample in mapped regions. TCRdb trimmed the raw reads at Q25, called clones with MiXCR and kept productive beta chains. Under each unique CDR3 protein, matching rows form one entry showing the most common genes and DNA. These V and J calls rely on TCRdb rather than the paper's analysis. The sample table shows about 410,000 distinct CDR3 sequences, and approximately 42% are seen once. The top ten clonotypes cover 12% of the sample.

This clonotype has a count of ten or more. The antigen it binds to is not known. The input lacks base qualities; no much larger clone sits a single base away. Sequences MDHEN (CDR1) and SYDVKM (CDR2) are obtained from the germline V gene. Trimming leaves V shorter by 3 bases and J shorter by 2 bases, with the junction holding 2 bases beyond the gene matches. The CDR3 sequence holds 15 residues, the cysteine and phenylalanine included. Solely the CDR3 DNA is kept, with 45 bases framed from the first base. Immediately after resection, surgical brain or tumor specimens were cryofrozen in liquid nitrogen, and peripheral blood cells were collected at the same time.

The sequence was collected from a human donor with low-grade glioma or glioblastoma, undergoing nonglioma brain surgery, or in good health (not recorded which). The rearranged chain carries TRBV28 and TRBJ2-7; TRBD2 matches 12 bases in the middle. What was sequenced was glioma tissue, nonneoplastic brain tissue, or PBMCs (not recorded which). The sequence in DNA is TGTGCCAGCAGTTTGTGGACTAGCGGGGCCTACGAGCAGTACTTC. This yields the protein CASSLWTSGAYEQYF.